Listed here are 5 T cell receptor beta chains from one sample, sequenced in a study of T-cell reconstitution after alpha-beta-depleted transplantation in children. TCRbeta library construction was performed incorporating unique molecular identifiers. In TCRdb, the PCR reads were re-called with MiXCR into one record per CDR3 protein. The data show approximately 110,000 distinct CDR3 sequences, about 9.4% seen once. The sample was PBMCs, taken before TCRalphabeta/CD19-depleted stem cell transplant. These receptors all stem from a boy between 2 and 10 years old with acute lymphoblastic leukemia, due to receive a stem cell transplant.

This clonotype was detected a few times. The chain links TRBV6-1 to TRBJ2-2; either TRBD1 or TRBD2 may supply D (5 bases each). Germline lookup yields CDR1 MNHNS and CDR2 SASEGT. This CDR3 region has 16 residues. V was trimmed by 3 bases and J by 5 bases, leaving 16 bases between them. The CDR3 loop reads CASSERGLDGTGELFF. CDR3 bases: TGTGCCAGCAGTGAGAGGGGCCTGGACGGGACCGGGGAGCTGTTTTTT.

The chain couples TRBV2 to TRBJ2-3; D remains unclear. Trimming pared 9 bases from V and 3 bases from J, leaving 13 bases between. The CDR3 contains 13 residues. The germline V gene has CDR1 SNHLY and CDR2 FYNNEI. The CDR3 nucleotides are TGTGCCAGTCGAACCTGGCAAACAGATACGCAGTATTTT. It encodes CASRTWQTDTQYF.

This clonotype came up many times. DNA for the CDR3: TGCAGTGCTGCGGATATGGGGACTAGCGGGAGAGGGCTGTTCTTC. It is translated as CSAADMGTSGRGLFF. The rearrangement links TRBV20-1 to TRBJ2-1, with 14 bases fitting TRBD2. Per germline, CDR1 DFQATT and CDR2 SNEGSKA (reference sequence). The length of the CDR3 is 15 residues. Unmatched junction bases numbered 15, after V lost 5 bases and J lost 15 bases.

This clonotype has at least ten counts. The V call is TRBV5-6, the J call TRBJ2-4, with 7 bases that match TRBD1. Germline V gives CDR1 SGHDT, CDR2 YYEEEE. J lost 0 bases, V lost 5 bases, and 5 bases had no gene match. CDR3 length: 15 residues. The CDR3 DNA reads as TGTGCCAGCAGGCGAACAGGGGAAGCCAAAAACATTCAGTACTTC. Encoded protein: CASRRTGEAKNIQYF.

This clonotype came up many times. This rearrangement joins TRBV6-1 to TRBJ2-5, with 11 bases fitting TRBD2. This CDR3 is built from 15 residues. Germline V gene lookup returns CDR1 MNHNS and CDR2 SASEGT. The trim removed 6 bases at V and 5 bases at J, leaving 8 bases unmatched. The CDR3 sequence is CASSLSGRAGETQYF. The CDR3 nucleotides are TGTGCCAGCAGCCTTAGCGGGAGGGCCGGGGAGACCCAGTACTTC.